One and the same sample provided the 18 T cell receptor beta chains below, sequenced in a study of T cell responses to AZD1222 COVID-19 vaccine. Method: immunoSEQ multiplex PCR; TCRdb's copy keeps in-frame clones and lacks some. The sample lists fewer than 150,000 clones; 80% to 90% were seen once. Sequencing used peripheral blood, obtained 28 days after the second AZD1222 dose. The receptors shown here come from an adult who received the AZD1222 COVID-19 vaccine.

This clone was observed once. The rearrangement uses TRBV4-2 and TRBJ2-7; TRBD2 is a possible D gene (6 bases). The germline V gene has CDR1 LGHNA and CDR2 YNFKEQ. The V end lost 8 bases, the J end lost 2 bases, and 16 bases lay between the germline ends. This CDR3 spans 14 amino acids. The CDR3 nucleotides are TGTGCCAGCGGCTTTCCCGGCGGGACCTACGAGCAGTACTTC. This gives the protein CASGFPGGTYEQYF.

This CDR3 is CATSTRNQPYEQYF. The CDR3, as DNA: TGTGCCACCAGCACACGGAACCAACCCTACGAGCAGTACTTC. This chain links TRBV27 with TRBJ2-7; D unclear. The V and J ends lost 10 bases and 2 bases respectively, with 18 bases between them. The CDR3 has 14 amino acids. Per the germline V gene, CDR1 is MNHEY and CDR2 is SMNVEV (reference sequence).

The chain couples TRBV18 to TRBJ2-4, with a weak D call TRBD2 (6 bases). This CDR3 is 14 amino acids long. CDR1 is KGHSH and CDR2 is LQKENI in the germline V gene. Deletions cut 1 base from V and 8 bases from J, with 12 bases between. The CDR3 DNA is TGTGCCAGCTCACCACTGGGGGGAACCGACATTCAGTACTTC. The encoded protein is CASSPLGGTDIQYF.

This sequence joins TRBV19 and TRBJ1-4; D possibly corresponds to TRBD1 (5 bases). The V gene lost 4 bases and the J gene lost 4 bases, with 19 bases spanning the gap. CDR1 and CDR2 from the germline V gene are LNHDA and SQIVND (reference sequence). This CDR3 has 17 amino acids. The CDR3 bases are TGTGCCAGTAGTAGCCATCAACAGGTTCAGGATAATGAAAAACTGTTTTTT. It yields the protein CASSSHQQVQDNEKLFF.

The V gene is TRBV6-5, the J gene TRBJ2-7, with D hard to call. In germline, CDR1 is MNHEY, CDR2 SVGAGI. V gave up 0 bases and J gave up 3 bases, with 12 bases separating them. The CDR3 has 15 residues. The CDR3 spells CASSYSMLNGYEQYF. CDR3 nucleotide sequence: TGTGCCAGCAGTTACTCGATGTTGAATGGCTACGAGCAGTACTTC.

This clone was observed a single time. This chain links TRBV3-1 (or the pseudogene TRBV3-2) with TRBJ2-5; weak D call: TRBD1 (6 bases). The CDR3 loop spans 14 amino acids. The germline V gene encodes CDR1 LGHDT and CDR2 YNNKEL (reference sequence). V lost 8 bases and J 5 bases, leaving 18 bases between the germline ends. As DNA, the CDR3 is TGTGCCAGCCTTATCCGTGGGGGCGGTGAGACCCAGTACTTC. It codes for CASLIRGGGETQYF.

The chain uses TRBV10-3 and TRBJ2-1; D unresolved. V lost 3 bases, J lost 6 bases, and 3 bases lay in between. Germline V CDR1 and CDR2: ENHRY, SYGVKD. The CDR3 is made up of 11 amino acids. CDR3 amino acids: CAISDINEQFF. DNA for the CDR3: TGTGCCATCAGTGATATCAATGAGCAGTTCTTC.

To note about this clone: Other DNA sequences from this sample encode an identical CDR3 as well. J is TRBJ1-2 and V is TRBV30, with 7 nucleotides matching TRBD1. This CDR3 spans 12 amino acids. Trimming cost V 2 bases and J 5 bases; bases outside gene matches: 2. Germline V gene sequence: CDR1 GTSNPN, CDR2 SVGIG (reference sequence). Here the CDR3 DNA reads TGTGCCTGGAGTACGACAGGGTATGGCTACACCTTC. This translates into CAWSTTGYGYTF.

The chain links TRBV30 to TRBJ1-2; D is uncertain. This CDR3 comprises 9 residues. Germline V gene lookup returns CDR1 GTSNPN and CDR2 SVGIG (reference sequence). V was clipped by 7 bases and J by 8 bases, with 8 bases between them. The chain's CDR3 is CALDGGYTF. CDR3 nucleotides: TGTGCCTTGGATGGCGGCTACACCTTC.

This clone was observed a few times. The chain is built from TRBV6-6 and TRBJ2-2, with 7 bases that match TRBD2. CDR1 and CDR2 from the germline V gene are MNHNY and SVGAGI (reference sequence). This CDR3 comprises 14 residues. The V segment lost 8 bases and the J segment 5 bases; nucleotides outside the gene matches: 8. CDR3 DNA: TGTGCCAGCTGCCGGGACGGGGGGACCGGGGAGCTGTTTTTT. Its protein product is CASCRDGGTGELFF.

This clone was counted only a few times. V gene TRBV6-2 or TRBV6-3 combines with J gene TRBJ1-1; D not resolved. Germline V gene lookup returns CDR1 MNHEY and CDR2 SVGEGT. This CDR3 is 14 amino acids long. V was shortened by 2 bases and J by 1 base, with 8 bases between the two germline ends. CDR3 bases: TGTGCCAGCAGTTACGCTTGGGAGAACACTGAAGCTTTCTTT. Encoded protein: CASSYAWENTEAFF.

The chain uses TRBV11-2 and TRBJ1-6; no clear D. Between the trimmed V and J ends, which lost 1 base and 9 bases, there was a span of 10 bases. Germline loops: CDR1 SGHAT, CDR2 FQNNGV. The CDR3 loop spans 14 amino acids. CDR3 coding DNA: TGTGCCAGCAGCTTAGGATTCGGAGGTTCACCCCTCCACTTT. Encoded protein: CASSLGFGGSPLHF.

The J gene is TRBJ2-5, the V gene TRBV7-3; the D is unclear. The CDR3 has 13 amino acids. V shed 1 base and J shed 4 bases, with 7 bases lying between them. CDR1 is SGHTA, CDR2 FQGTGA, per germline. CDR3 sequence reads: CASSLNLRETQYF. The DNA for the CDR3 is TGTGCCAGCAGCTTAAATCTTCGAGAGACCCAGTACTTC.

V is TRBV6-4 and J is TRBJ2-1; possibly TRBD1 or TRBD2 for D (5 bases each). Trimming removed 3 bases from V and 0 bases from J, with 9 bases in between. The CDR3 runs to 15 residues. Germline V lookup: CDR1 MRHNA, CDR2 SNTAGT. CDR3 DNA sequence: TGTGCCAGCAGTGAGAATGGGGGCTCCTACAATGAGCAGTTCTTC. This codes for CASSENGGSYNEQFF.

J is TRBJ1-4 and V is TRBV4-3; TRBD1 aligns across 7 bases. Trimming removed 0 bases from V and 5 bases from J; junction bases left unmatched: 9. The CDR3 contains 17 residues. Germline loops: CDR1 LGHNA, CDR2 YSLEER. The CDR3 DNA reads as TGCGCCAGCAGCCAAGAGGGTGTGGGACAGATAAATGAAAAACTGTTTTTT. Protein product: CASSQEGVGQINEKLFF.

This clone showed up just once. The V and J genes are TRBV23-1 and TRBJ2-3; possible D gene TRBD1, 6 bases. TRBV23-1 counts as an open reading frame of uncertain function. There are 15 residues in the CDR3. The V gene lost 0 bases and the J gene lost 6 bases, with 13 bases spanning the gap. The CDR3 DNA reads TGCGCCAGCAGTCAATCGAGGGGGTTTGGGGATACGCAGTATTTT. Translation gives CASSQSRGFGDTQYF.

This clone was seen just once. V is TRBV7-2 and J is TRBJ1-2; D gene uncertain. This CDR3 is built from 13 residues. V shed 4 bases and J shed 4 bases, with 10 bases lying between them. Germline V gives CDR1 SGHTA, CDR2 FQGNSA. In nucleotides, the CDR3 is TGTGCCAGCAGCTGGGGAGGGCTCTATGGCTACACCTTC. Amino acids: CASSWGGLYGYTF.

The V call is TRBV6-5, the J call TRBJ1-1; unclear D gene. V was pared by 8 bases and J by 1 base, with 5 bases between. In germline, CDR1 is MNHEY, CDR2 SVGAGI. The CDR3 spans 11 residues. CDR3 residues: CASRENTEAFF. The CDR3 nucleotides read TGTGCCAGCCGAGAGAACACTGAAGCTTTCTTT.